This T cell receptor (beta chain) was observed in a study of blood T cells in healthy people across ages. This clonotype was observed a single time. From germline, CDR1 is LGHNT and CDR2 FRNRAP. V dropped 0 bases and J dropped 9; count of bases not matched to a gene: 1. The CDR3 runs 12 residues. The authors ran a second PCR of roughly 6 to 12 cycles using a sample-barcoded 5' primer and a J-beta primer mix. TCRdb reprocessed the 5' RACE reads with MiXCR, giving one entry per CDR3 protein. The sample shows approximately 690,000 distinct CDR3 sequences, approximately 40% of them seen only once. The sequence came from a man older than 75 in good health. This rearrangement joins TRBV12-5 to TRBJ2-7, with 8 bases that match TRBD1. Material: blood. CDR3 nucleotides: TGTGCTAGTGGTTTGGTACAGGGGGTGCAGTACTTC. Translating gives CASGLVQGVQYF.